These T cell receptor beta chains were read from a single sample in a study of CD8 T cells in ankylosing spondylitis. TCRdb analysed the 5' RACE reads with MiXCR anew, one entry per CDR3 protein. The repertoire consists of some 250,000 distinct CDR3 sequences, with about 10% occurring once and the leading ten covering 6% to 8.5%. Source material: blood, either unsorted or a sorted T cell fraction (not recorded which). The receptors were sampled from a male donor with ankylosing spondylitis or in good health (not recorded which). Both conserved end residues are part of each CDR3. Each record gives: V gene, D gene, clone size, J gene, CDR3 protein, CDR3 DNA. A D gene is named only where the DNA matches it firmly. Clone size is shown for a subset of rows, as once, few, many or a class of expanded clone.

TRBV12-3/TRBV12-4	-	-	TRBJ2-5	CASSTSSGGETQYF	TGTGCCAGCAGTACCTCTTCAGGCGGGGAGACCCAGTACTTC
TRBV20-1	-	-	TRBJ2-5	CSFWGPDPREIQETQYF	TGCAGTTTCTGGGGCCCGGATCCCAGGGAGATCCAAGAGACCCAGTACTTC
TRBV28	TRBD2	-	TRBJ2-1	CASSLTAGDEQFF	TGTGCCAGCAGTTTAACAGCGGGAGATGAGCAGTTCTTC
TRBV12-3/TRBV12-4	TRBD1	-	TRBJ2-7	CASSFDRAGTYEQYF	TGTGCCAGCAGTTTCGACAGGGCGGGCACCTACGAGCAGTACTTC
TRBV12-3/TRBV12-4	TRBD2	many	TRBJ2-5	CASSLAGGYETQYF	TGTGCCAGCAGCTTAGCGGGGGGGTATGAGACCCAGTACTTC
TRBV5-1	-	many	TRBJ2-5	CASSLRSYPPSGETQYF	TGCGCCAGCAGCTTGAGGTCATACCCTCCCAGTGGGGAGACCCAGTACTTC
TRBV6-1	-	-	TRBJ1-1	CATRLERFTEAFF	TGTGCCACTAGGTTGGAAAGGTTCACTGAAGCTTTCTTT
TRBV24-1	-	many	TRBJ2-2	CATSDLSADTGELFF	TGTGCCACCAGTGATTTGTCTGCGGACACCGGGGAGCTGTTTTTT
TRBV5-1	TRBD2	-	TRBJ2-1	CASSLRPTSGPIEEQFF	TGCGCCAGCAGCTTGCGCCCGACTAGCGGGCCCATCGAAGAGCAGTTCTTC
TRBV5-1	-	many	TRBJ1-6	CASREGADNSPLHF	TGCGCCAGCAGAGAGGGAGCCGATAATTCACCCCTCCACTTT
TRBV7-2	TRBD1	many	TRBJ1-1	CAGSSQGGYTEAFF	TGTGCCGGATCTTCGCAAGGGGGCTACACTGAAGCTTTCTTT
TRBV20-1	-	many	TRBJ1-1	CSARESQMTEAFF	TGCAGTGCTAGAGAGTCACAGATGACTGAAGCTTTCTTT
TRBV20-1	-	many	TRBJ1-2	CSATGTNYGYTF	TGCAGTGCCACCGGGACAAACTATGGCTACACCTTC
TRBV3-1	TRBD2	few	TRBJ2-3	CASSQVPSGGFASTDTQYF	TGTGCCAGCAGCCAAGTCCCCAGCGGGGGGTTCGCTAGCACAGATACGCAGTATTTT
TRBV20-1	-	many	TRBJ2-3	CSARDRDDTQYF	TGCAGTGCTAGAGATCGGGATGATACGCAGTATTTT
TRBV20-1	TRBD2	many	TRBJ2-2	CSARGGLGDELFF	TGCAGTGCTAGAGGGGGACTAGGCGATGAGCTGTTTTTT
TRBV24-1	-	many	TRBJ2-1	CATSVSSVEQFF	TGTGCCACCAGTGTCTCGTCGGTTGAGCAGTTCTTC
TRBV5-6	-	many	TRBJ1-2	CASSLSNYGYTF	TGTGCCAGCAGCTTGTCTAACTATGGCTACACCTTC
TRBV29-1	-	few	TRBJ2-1	CSARGGGYNEQFF	TGCAGCGCGAGGGGCGGTGGGTACAATGAGCAGTTCTTC
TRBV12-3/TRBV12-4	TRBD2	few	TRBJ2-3	CASSPERGFTDTQYF	TGTGCCAGCAGTCCTGAGCGGGGGTTCACAGATACGCAGTATTTT
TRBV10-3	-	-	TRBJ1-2	CAISGEESYGYTF	TGTGCCATCAGTGGTGAAGAGAGCTATGGCTACACCTTC
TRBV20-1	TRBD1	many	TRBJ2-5	CSARSGQVHETQYF	TGCAGTGCTAGATCGGGACAGGTCCACGAGACCCAGTACTTC
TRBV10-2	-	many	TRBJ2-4	CASSGLAKNIQYF	TGCGCCAGCAGCGGCCTAGCCAAAAACATTCAGTACTTC
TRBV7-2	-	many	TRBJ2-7	CASGAGLYEQYF	TGTGCCAGCGGTGCAGGGCTGTACGAGCAGTACTTC
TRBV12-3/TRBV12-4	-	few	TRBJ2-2	CAGEGENTGELFF	TGTGCCGGCGAGGGGGAGAACACCGGGGAGCTGTTTTTT